This TCR beta chain is drawn from a study of blood T cell repertoires in COVID-19. Assay: immunoSEQ multiplex PCR; the TCRdb copy retains only in-frame clones and omits some. This table holds roughly 250,000 clones, around 87% found once. This clone was seen just once. The germline V gene has CDR1 KGHSH and CDR2 LQKENI. The ends were cut back, 0 bases at V and 5 bases at J, with 12 bases in the middle. CDR3 size: 15 residues. The source material was PBMCs or T cells enriched from blood (not recorded which). The source of this sequence is a woman between 50 and 59 years old who had recovered from COVID-19. The gene calls are TRBV18 and TRBJ2-3, with a possible D match to TRBD1 (5 bases). Here the CDR3 reads CASSPPGRGLDTQYF. In DNA, the CDR3 is TGTGCCAGCTCACCACCGGGGCGCGGTTTAGATACGCAGTATTTT.